These T cell receptor beta chains were read from a single sample in a study of cytomegalovirus exposure and HLA in healthy donors. TCRdb's copy holds only in-frame clones and misses some; the assay was immunoSEQ multiplex PCR. The sample yields tens of thousands of clones, 90% to 95% seen once. Sequenced material: PBMCs. Source of these receptors: a man younger than 35 in good health and CMV-seronegative. Each CDR3 is given with its conserved first and last residue. The D gene is left open where the match is weak. Not every row has a clone size; where given, it reads once, few, many or a size class.

J: TRBJ2-5; D: .; V: TRBV18; size: .; DNA: TGTGCCAGCTCACTCCGCCAAGAGACCCAGTACTTC; CDR3: CASSLRQETQYF
J: TRBJ1-5; D: .; V: TRBV4-1; size: .; DNA: TGCGCCAGCAGCCAAGAACAGCAATATAGCAATCAGCCCCAGCATTTT; CDR3: CASSQEQQYSNQPQHF
J: TRBJ2-3; D: .; V: TRBV5-1; size: .; DNA: TGCGCCAGCAGCTTGGGACTTGCAGATACGCAGTATTTT; CDR3: CASSLGLADTQYF
J: TRBJ2-7; D: .; V: TRBV28; size: once; DNA: TGTGCCAGCAGCGCGGGACCAGGGACCAACTACGAGCAGTACTTC; CDR3: CASSAGPGTNYEQYF
J: TRBJ2-2; D: TRBD2; V: TRBV4-2; size: .; DNA: TGTGCCAGCAGCCGGACTAGCGGGAGAGGCGGGGAGCTGTTTTTT; CDR3: CASSRTSGRGGELFF
J: TRBJ2-7; D: TRBD1; V: TRBV6-5; size: .; DNA: TGTGCCAGCAGTTATTTATCAGGGGGCGAAGGGGACGAGCAGTACTTC; CDR3: CASSYLSGGEGDEQYF
J: TRBJ1-2; D: TRBD1; V: TRBV5-1; size: .; DNA: TGCGCCAGCAGCTTGACCGACAGGGCGCGCTACACCTTC; CDR3: CASSLTDRARYTF
J: TRBJ1-2; D: .; V: TRBV4-3; size: .; DNA: TGCGCCAGCAGCCAAGGCCAGGGTGAGGGCTACACCTTC; CDR3: CASSQGQGEGYTF
J: TRBJ2-1; D: .; V: TRBV11-2; size: .; DNA: TGTGCCAGCAAAGACGGACTACGCTCTAGCTCCTACAATGAGCAGTTCTTC; CDR3: CASKDGLRSSSYNEQFF
J: TRBJ2-2; D: TRBD2; V: TRBV19; size: .; DNA: TGTGCTAGCGGGGGTGGGGAGCTGTTTTTT; CDR3: CASGGGELFF
J: TRBJ1-2; D: .; V: TRBV14; size: once; DNA: TGTGCCAGCAGCCAAGTATCCTATAATCGTGGCTACACCTTC; CDR3: CASSQVSYNRGYTF
J: TRBJ2-6; D: .; V: TRBV5-1; size: .; DNA: TGCGCCAGCAGCGAAGGAAGCGCTGGGGCCAACGTCCTGACTTTC; CDR3: CASSEGSAGANVLTF
J: TRBJ2-2; D: TRBD2; V: TRBV2; size: .; DNA: TGTGCCAGCAGGGTTGGGGCGGGAGGGCCTGGCACCGGGGAGCTGTTTTTT; CDR3: CASRVGAGGPGTGELFF
J: TRBJ2-2; D: TRBD2; V: TRBV4-1; size: .; DNA: TGCGCCAGCAGCCCCGGACTAGCGAGAGATGGGCGGGAGCTGTTTTTT; CDR3: CASSPGLARDGRELFF
J: TRBJ2-1; D: TRBD2; V: TRBV5-1; size: .; DNA: TGCGCCAGCAAAACTAGCGAAACCACCTACAATGAGCAGTTCTTC; CDR3: CASKTSETTYNEQFF
J: TRBJ2-1; D: .; V: TRBV15; size: .; DNA: TGTGCCACCAGCAGAAGGCCGCCCGGACAGTTTTACAATGAGCAGTTCTTC; CDR3: CATSRRPPGQFYNEQFF
J: TRBJ2-5; D: TRBD2; V: TRBV9; size: .; DNA: TGTGCCAGCAGCGCCACAGCGGGAGGGCCAGAGACCCAGTACTTC; CDR3: CASSATAGGPETQYF
J: TRBJ1-3; D: .; V: TRBV4-1; size: .; DNA: TGCGCCAGCAGCCAGAGAACGGGCGGGACTGGAAACACCATATATTTT; CDR3: CASSQRTGGTGNTIYF
J: TRBJ2-7; D: TRBD2; V: TRBV2; size: .; DNA: TGTGCCAGCACCCGTGGGGTAGCGGGAGGGACGTACGAGCAGTACTTC; CDR3: CASTRGVAGGTYEQYF
J: TRBJ1-1; D: .; V: TRBV27; size: .; DNA: TGTGCCAGCAGTTTATCACCCAGGCAAAATGAAGCTTTCTTT; CDR3: CASSLSPRQNEAFF
J: TRBJ1-1; D: .; V: TRBV11-3; size: .; DNA: TGTGCCAGCAGCCAGGACTTGGAAGCTTTCTTT; CDR3: CASSQDLEAFF
J: TRBJ2-7; D: .; V: TRBV21-1; size: .; DNA: TGTGCCAGCAGCAAGGTCCCTACCGGTTGGGCGTCCTACGAGCAGTACTTC; CDR3: CASSKVPTGWASYEQYF
J: TRBJ1-1; D: TRBD1; V: TRBV2; size: .; DNA: TGTGCCGGACAAAGGACAGGGGGGATGTCTGAAGCTTTCTTT; CDR3: CAGQRTGGMSEAFF